The 16 T cell receptor beta chains listed next were all sequenced from one sample in a study of cytotoxic CD8 clonotypes in ibrutinib-treated CLL. The table came from immunoSEQ multiplex PCR; TCRdb's copy has only in-frame clones and leaves some out. The sample records about 44,000 clones, roughly two thirds being singletons. The sample was PBMCs, taken after 12 months of ibrutinib treatment. These receptors all come from a human donor with chronic lymphocytic leukemia.

The chain has TRBV19 and TRBJ1-1, with D possibly TRBD1 on 6 matching bases. The V end lost 5 bases, the J end lost 11 bases, and 27 bases lay between the germline ends. This CDR3 contains 16 residues. Germline loops: CDR1 LNHDA, CDR2 SQIVND (reference sequence). The CDR3: CASSPLSKRDTGRAFF. DNA of the CDR3: TGTGCCAGTAGTCCTCTATCTAAACGGGACACGGGTAGGGCTTTCTTT. Full variable domain (outside the CDR3, taken from reference TRBV19 and TRBJ1-1): DGGITQSPKYLFRKEGQNVTLSCEQNLNHDAMYWYRQDPGQGLRLIYYSQIVNDFQKGDIAEGYSVSREKKESFPLTVTSAQKNPTAFYLCASSPLSKRDTGRAFFGQGTRLTVV.

The rearrangement joins TRBV27 to TRBJ1-4; D is unclear. Trimming took 2 bases from V and 3 from J, leaving 7 bases between them. This CDR3 is 14 amino acids long. CDR1 and CDR2 (germline): MNHEY, SMNVEV (reference sequence). The CDR3 DNA reads as TGTGCCAGCAGTTTACAGTTGGCTAATGAAAAACTGTTTTTT. The encoded protein is CASSLQLANEKLFF.

The genes are TRBV5-4 and TRBJ1-6; 9 nucleotides align to TRBD1. Germline CDR1 and CDR2: SGHNT and YYREEE (reference sequence). The V gene end was trimmed by 4 bases and the J gene end by 7 bases; junction bases not matched to a gene: 6. The CDR3 loop spans 15 amino acids. CDR3 sequence (DNA): TGTGCCAGCAGCAAGGGACAGGGACAAAATTCACCCCTCCACTTT. It yields the protein CASSKGQGQNSPLHF. Using reference TRBV5-4 and TRBJ1-6 for the parts outside the CDR3, the full variable domain is ETGVTQSPTHLIKTRGQQVTLRCSSQSGHNTVSWYQQALGQGPQFIFQYYREEENGRGNFPPRFSGLQFPNYSSELNVNALELDDSALYLCASSKGQGQNSPLHFGNGTRLTVT.

This chain joins TRBV5-6 and TRBJ2-1; D is ambiguous. This CDR3 is 14 amino acids long. Looked up from germline, CDR1 is SGHDT and CDR2 is YYEEEE. Trimming left V 0 bases short and J 10 bases short, with 14 bases between. CDR3 sequence: CASSLVAAVPEQFF. CDR3 in DNA: TGTGCCAGCAGCTTGGTGGCTGCGGTCCCCGAGCAGTTCTTC.

This chain's CDR3 is CASRRQETQYF. CDR3 DNA: TGTGCCAGCAGACGCCAAGAGACCCAGTACTTC. The rearrangement joins TRBV6-5 to TRBJ2-5; no definite D call. The CDR3 sequence is 11 residues long. The V and J ends lost 6 bases and 1 base respectively, with 3 bases between them. CDR1 is MNHEY and CDR2 is SVGAGI in the germline V gene.

The V and J genes are TRBV6-6 and TRBJ1-5; no definite D call. Germline CDR1 MNHNY, CDR2 SVGAGI (reference sequence). This CDR3 is built from 13 residues. Trimming stripped 0 bases from V and 5 bases from J, with 5 bases between. The CDR3 DNA reads TGTGCCAGCAGTTACTCGCCAGATCAGCCCCAGCATTTT. It codes for CASSYSPDQPQHF.

The V call is TRBV11-2, the J call TRBJ2-1; D remains ambiguous. Germline assignment: CDR1 SGHAT and CDR2 FQNNGV. CDR3 length equals 15 residues. Trimming removed 2 bases from V and 10 bases from J, with 18 bases in between. In DNA form, the CDR3 reads TGTGCCAGCAGCTTACACTACCCGCCCCAAAGCGAGCAGTTCTTC. Its translation: CASSLHYPPQSEQFF.

This clone was counted only a few times. The chain joins TRBV10-2 to TRBJ2-4; D not resolved. V lost 0 bases and J lost 0, with 6 bases in between. The CDR3 runs 15 residues. Germline V gives CDR1 WSHSY, CDR2 SAAADI. The CDR3 sequence: CASSESEVAKNIQYF. The CDR3 DNA follows: TGCGCCAGCAGTGAGTCAGAGGTAGCCAAAAACATTCAGTACTTC.

The chain couples TRBV7-2 to TRBJ2-7; D is ambiguous. V lost 1 base and J 2 bases, leaving 15 bases between the germline ends. Germline V gene data show CDR1 as SGHTA and CDR2 as FQGNSA. The CDR3 consists of 16 residues. The CDR3 region has the DNA TGTGCCAGCAGCTTAGATGGTCGTCTGTCTGCCTACGAGCAGTACTTC. Residues: CASSLDGRLSAYEQYF.

This rearrangement joins TRBV5-1 to TRBJ1-1; no clear D. V dropped 0 bases and J dropped 0 bases, with 3 bases sitting between them. Germline lookup yields CDR1 SGHRS and CDR2 YFSETQ. The length of the CDR3 is 13 residues. CDR3 nucleotides: TGCGCCAGCAGCTTGGTACTGAACACTGAAGCTTTCTTT. Its translation: CASSLVLNTEAFF. Drawing the rest from reference TRBV5-1 and TRBJ1-1, the complete variable domain is KAGVTQTPRYLIKTRGQQVTLSCSPISGHRSVSWYQQTPGQGLQFLFEYFSETQRNKGNFPGRFSGRQFSNSRSEMNVSTLELGDSALYLCASSLVLNTEAFFGQGTRLTVV.

This clone was observed a single time. The chain uses TRBV10-3 and TRBJ1-5; D not resolved. The CDR3 runs to 15 residues. Germline assignment: CDR1 ENHRY and CDR2 SYGVKD. Trimming took 2 bases from V and 2 from J, leaving 10 bases between them. DNA for the CDR3: TGTGCCATCAGTGAGAAGGGTCCGGGCAATCAGCCCCAGCATTTT. It translates to CAISEKGPGNQPQHF.

The CDR3 region is CASSYSGNEKLFF. As DNA, the CDR3 is TGTGCCAGCAGTTACTCCGGGAATGAAAAACTGTTTTTT. The J gene is TRBJ1-4, the V gene TRBV6-5; the D is unclear. Germline V gives CDR1 MNHEY, CDR2 SVGAGI. The CDR3 sequence is 13 residues long. Deletions cut 0 bases from V and 5 bases from J, with 4 bases between.

The gene calls are TRBV19 and TRBJ1-1, with 7 bases matching TRBD1. V gave up 7 bases and J gave up 8 bases; unmatched junction bases: 10. This CDR3 has 13 residues. CDR1 is LNHDA and CDR2 is SQIVND in the germline V gene (reference sequence). For the CDR3, the DNA is TGTGCCAGTAATTCATGGGACAGCTTCGAAGCTTTCTTT. This encodes CASNSWDSFEAFF.

The sample holds a few counts of this clone. This rearrangement joins TRBV5-1 to TRBJ1-3; D gene unclear. Trimming cost V 4 bases and J 4 bases, with 15 bases left between them. The CDR3 is 15 residues long. CDR1 is SGHRS, CDR2 YFSETQ, per germline. CDR3 DNA sequence: TGCGCCAGCAGCCCCTCGGGAGGGAAGGGAAACACCATATATTTT. It translates to CASSPSGGKGNTIYF.

This clone was seen a single time. This rearrangement joins TRBV5-1 to TRBJ2-4; TRBD1 aligns across 9 bases. The CDR3 runs to 14 residues. Per the germline V gene, CDR1 is SGHRS and CDR2 is YFSETQ. With V trimmed by 6 bases and J by 8 bases, 9 bases remained unmatched. The CDR3 nucleotides are TGCGCCAGCAACCCGGGACAGGGTAATCACATTCAGTACTTC. It translates to CASNPGQGNHIQYF.

This clone was recorded a few times. The chain uses TRBV4-1 and TRBJ1-2; D gene unclear. CDR1 MGHRA and CDR2 YSYEKL come from the germline V gene. V gave up 0 bases and J gave up 2 bases, with 4 bases separating them. This CDR3 is 13 amino acids long. CDR3 nucleotides: TGCGCCAGCAGCCAAGATGGAAACTATGGCTACACCTTC. Translating it yields CASSQDGNYGYTF.